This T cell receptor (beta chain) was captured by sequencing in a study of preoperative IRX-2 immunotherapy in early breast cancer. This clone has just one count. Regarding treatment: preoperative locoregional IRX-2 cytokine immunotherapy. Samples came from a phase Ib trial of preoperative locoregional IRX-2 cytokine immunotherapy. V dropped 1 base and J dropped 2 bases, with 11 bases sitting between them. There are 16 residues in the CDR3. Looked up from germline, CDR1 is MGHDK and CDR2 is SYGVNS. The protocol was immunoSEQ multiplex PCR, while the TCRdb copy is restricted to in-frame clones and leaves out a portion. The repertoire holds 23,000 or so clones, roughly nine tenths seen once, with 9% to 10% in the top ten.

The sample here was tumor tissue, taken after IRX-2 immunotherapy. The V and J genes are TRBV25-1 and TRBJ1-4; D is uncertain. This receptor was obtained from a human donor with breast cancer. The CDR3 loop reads CASSESGRKTNEKLFF. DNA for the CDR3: TGTGCCAGCAGTGAATCTGGGAGGAAGACTAATGAAAAACTGTTTTTT.